Listed below are T cell receptor beta chains from one sample, sequenced in a study of CD8 T cells in ankylosing spondylitis. TCRdb analysed the 5' RACE reads with MiXCR anew, one entry per CDR3 protein. This repertoire shows about 220,000 distinct CDR3 sequences, 5.5% to 7.5% found once; its top ten account for about 14%. Sequencing was done on a sample of blood, either unsorted or a sorted T cell fraction (not recorded which). These TCRs come from a male donor with ankylosing spondylitis. Both conserved end residues are part of each CDR3. D genes are given only for firm matches. Where a row states a size, it is once, few, many or the class of an expanded clone; other rows omit it.

CDR3 DNA	CDR3 protein	clone size	V gene	J gene	D gene
TGTGCCAGTAGTACCGGGACAGGGGACCCCGAAGCTTTCTTT	CASSTGTGDPEAFF	.	TRBV19	TRBJ1-1	TRBD1
TGTGCCAGCAGTACTACGACAGGGGTCGGCTACACCTTC	CASSTTTGVGYTF	few	TRBV27	TRBJ1-2	TRBD1
TGCGCCAGCAGCCAAGAGTCCTCTAACTATGGCTACACCTTC	CASSQESSNYGYTF	few	TRBV4-1	TRBJ1-2	.
TGTGCCAGCAGTGGGCCGGGACAGGGGAATGAGCAGTTCTTC	CASSGPGQGNEQFF	many	TRBV2	TRBJ2-1	TRBD1
TGTGCCAGCAGCCAACTAGCGCTGTCTCAAGATACGCAGTATTTT	CASSQLALSQDTQYF	many	TRBV11-2	TRBJ2-3	TRBD2
TGTGCCAGCAGTCCCGGACATCTGGGCTACGAGCAGTACTTC	CASSPGHLGYEQYF	few	TRBV28	TRBJ2-7	.
TGCAGTGCTTGGACTCGCGCCTTCTACAATGAGCAGTTCTTC	CSAWTRAFYNEQFF	.	TRBV20-1	TRBJ2-1	.
TGTGCCAGCAGCGTAGGTTCTTATCTGAATGGCTACACCTTC	CASSVGSYLNGYTF	many	TRBV9	TRBJ1-2	.
TGCAGTGCTAGACGGACTAGCGGGAGCGAGGGCAATGAGCAGTTCTTC	CSARRTSGSEGNEQFF	many	TRBV20-1	TRBJ2-1	TRBD2
TGTGCCAGCAGTTACCGGACTAGCGGGGGCTACGAGCAGTACTTC	CASSYRTSGGYEQYF	many	TRBV6-2/TRBV6-3	TRBJ2-7	TRBD2
TGTGCCAGCAGCTCGGACCCAGGGCGGGGTAACTCTGGAAACACCATATATTTT	CASSSDPGRGNSGNTIYF	many	TRBV7-8	TRBJ1-3	.
TGTGCCAGCAGTTTAATGGGACAGCGGTCCAACGAGCAGTACTTC	CASSLMGQRSNEQYF	many	TRBV28	TRBJ2-7	TRBD1
TGTGCCTGGAGTGAGCGGGAGGGCCGCGAGCAGTACTTC	CAWSEREGREQYF	.	TRBV30	TRBJ2-7	TRBD2
TGCGCCAGCAGCGTCGGGTACGAGCAGTACTTC	CASSVGYEQYF	many	TRBV9	TRBJ2-7	.
TGTGCCATCAGGGCAGGGGCCCTTAGGAATGAGCAGTTCTTC	CAIRAGALRNEQFF	many	TRBV10-3	TRBJ2-1	.
TGTGCCAGCACCCTGGGGGAGGGTTATCAGCCCCAGCATTTT	CASTLGEGYQPQHF	many	TRBV28	TRBJ1-5	.
TGTGCCAGCAGTTCCCGGACAGGGCTGGGCACAGATACGCAGTATTTT	CASSSRTGLGTDTQYF	many	TRBV12-3/TRBV12-4	TRBJ2-3	TRBD1
TGCAGTGCTAGCCACAGGCTTCCCTACAATGAGCAGTTCTTC	CSASHRLPYNEQFF	few	TRBV20-1	TRBJ2-1	.
TGCAGCGTTGAATTAGCGGTTTCCTACGAGCAGTACTTC	CSVELAVSYEQYF	many	TRBV29-1	TRBJ2-7	.
TGTGCCACCAGTGATCCGCTCGCAGGGACGGAGGAGCAGTACTTC	CATSDPLAGTEEQYF	many	TRBV24-1	TRBJ2-7	.
TGTGCCAGCAGTTCAGGAGAGACCCAGTACTTC	CASSSGETQYF	many	TRBV28	TRBJ2-5	.
TGTGCCAGCAGCTTAGTAGGGGCGGTCTACGAGCAGTACTTC	CASSLVGAVYEQYF	many	TRBV11-1	TRBJ2-7	.
TGTGCCAGCAGCTTAGGACAGGGTTGGAGAATCAATGAGCAGTTCTTC	CASSLGQGWRINEQFF	few	TRBV7-8	TRBJ2-1	TRBD1
TGCGCCAGCAGCCAACCTCCGGGACCTGAAGCTTTCTTT	CASSQPPGPEAFF	many	TRBV5-1	TRBJ1-1	.
TGTGCCAGCAGCCAACCCGGACTAGCGGGGTGGCCGTTCTTC	CASSQPGLAGWPFF	.	TRBV4-2	TRBJ2-1	TRBD2
TGTGCCAGCAGTCCTCCGGGACTCCGCCCCAATGAGCAGTTCTTC	CASSPPGLRPNEQFF	few	TRBV12-3/TRBV12-4	TRBJ2-1	.
TGTGCCAGCAGTTTAGCGGTCCGATGGGGCTACACCTTC	CASSLAVRWGYTF	many	TRBV12-3/TRBV12-4	TRBJ1-2	.
TGTGCCATCAGTGACCAGGGGGCAGGAACTGAAGCTTTCTTT	CAISDQGAGTEAFF	many	TRBV10-3	TRBJ1-1	TRBD1
TGTGCCAGCAGCCAAGCCGGTATTGCAGCTTTCTTT	CASSQAGIAAFF	many	TRBV4-2	TRBJ1-1	.
TGCAGTGCGTGTGGCTTGAACACTGAAGCTTTCTTT	CSACGLNTEAFF	many	TRBV20-1	TRBJ1-1	.
TGTGCCAGCAGTTTACCCCGGGACAGGTCCTACGAGCAGTACTTC	CASSLPRDRSYEQYF	few	TRBV28	TRBJ2-7	TRBD1
TGTGCCAGCAGCGAAGACGGGGGAAGCGGCAATCAGCCCCAGCATTTT	CASSEDGGSGNQPQHF	many	TRBV4-2	TRBJ1-5	.
TGTGCCAGCAGCGGAGAGGCTAGCGGGAGTATCCACGAGCAGTACTTC	CASSGEASGSIHEQYF	few	TRBV7-9	TRBJ2-7	TRBD2
TGTGCTAGCAGCTTAGGTAGCGGGAGAGAGGCCCAGTACTTC	CASSLGSGREAQYF	many	TRBV7-7	TRBJ2-5	TRBD2
TGTGCCAGTAGTATTGGTCTTTCCTACGAGCAGTACTTC	CASSIGLSYEQYF	.	TRBV19	TRBJ2-7	.
TGTGCCAGCAGTTTATTCCGAAAAGGAGGGACGAGCACAGATACGCAGTATTTT	CASSLFRKGGTSTDTQYF	many	TRBV27	TRBJ2-3	.
TGCAGTGCTAGAGATCTCTCTGGGGTCTACGAGCAGTACTTC	CSARDLSGVYEQYF	few	TRBV20-1	TRBJ2-7	.
TGCAGTGCACTCGACAGGGCCAGCTCCTACGAGCAGTACTTC	CSALDRASSYEQYF	.	TRBV20-1	TRBJ2-7	TRBD1
TGTGCCAGCAGCTCACCGACAGGGGTTGGAAACACCATATATTTT	CASSSPTGVGNTIYF	many	TRBV11-2	TRBJ1-3	TRBD1
TGTGCCAGCAGCTCCCAGGGAAGCGGCGCCTACGAGCAGTACTTC	CASSSQGSGAYEQYF	.	TRBV7-9	TRBJ2-7	.
TGTGCCAGCAGCCTTCAAGGCGGGGAGCTGTTTTTT	CASSLQGGELFF	few	TRBV9	TRBJ2-2	.
TGTGCCAGCAGCGGCAGCAGGGGAGGCAATGAGCAGTTCTTC	CASSGSRGGNEQFF	.	TRBV9	TRBJ2-1	.
TGTGCCAGCAGCTTAGCTATCGGGCCCTGGCGAGATGAGCAGTTCTTC	CASSLAIGPWRDEQFF	many	TRBV7-9	TRBJ2-1	.
TGTGCCATCTTGGCGGGAGGGCCCGATGAGCAGTTCTTC	CAILAGGPDEQFF	.	TRBV6-6	TRBJ2-1	TRBD2
TGCGCCAGCAGCCAAGGCTTTATGGCGTGGGATCAGCCCCAGCATTTT	CASSQGFMAWDQPQHF	many	TRBV4-3	TRBJ1-5	.
TGTGCCAGCAGTGATGGGGAAACCGGGGAGCTGTTTTTT	CASSDGETGELFF	many	TRBV6-4	TRBJ2-2	.
TGCGCCAGCAGCCAAGATCGGCTAGCGGGGGGCCGGGATACGCAGTATTTT	CASSQDRLAGGRDTQYF	many	TRBV4-3	TRBJ2-3	TRBD2
TGTGCCAGCATCGGACCACAACGATCCTCTGGGGCCAACGTCCTGACTTTC	CASIGPQRSSGANVLTF	many	TRBV2	TRBJ2-6	.
TGTGCCAGCAGCTCCGCCGGGACAGCGGGAGATACGCAGTATTTT	CASSSAGTAGDTQYF	many	TRBV5-4	TRBJ2-3	.
TGCGCCAGCAGCTTGGAACTAGCGGGGAGCACAGATACGCAGTATTTT	CASSLELAGSTDTQYF	many	TRBV5-1	TRBJ2-3	TRBD2
TGTGCCAGCAGCCACAATCTGGGAGGCTACGAGCAGTACTTC	CASSHNLGGYEQYF	.	TRBV7-2	TRBJ2-7	.
TGTGCCAGCACCGGATGGGGAGCATCCCACGAGCAGTACTTC	CASTGWGASHEQYF	many	TRBV28	TRBJ2-7	.
TGCAGTGCTAGGGTCCGGCGGCTTCAAGAGACCCAGTACTTC	CSARVRRLQETQYF	few	TRBV20-1	TRBJ2-5	.
TGCAGCGTTGATGGGACAGGGCCCACCTACGAGCAGTACTTC	CSVDGTGPTYEQYF	many	TRBV29-1	TRBJ2-7	TRBD1
TGCGCCAGCAGCCCCTCCCCGGGAACGGACGGAGGCTACACCTTC	CASSPSPGTDGGYTF	.	TRBV4-3	TRBJ1-2	.
TGTGCCAGCAGTTTAACGTCGGACAGGACAGGGGGTAACTATGGCTACACCTTC	CASSLTSDRTGGNYGYTF	few	TRBV13	TRBJ1-2	TRBD1
TGTGCCAGCAGTTTCACGCAGGTTGTGCAGTTCTTC	CASSFTQVVQFF	many	TRBV12-3/TRBV12-4	TRBJ2-1	.
TGTGCCAGCAGCCAATGGGGGATGAACACTGAAGCTTTCTTT	CASSQWGMNTEAFF	many	TRBV14	TRBJ1-1	.
TGTGCCAGCAGCTCCCATGGGCTAGCGGGAGACCTGTCCGACAATGAGCAGTTCTTC	CASSSHGLAGDLSDNEQFF	many	TRBV11-2	TRBJ2-1	TRBD2